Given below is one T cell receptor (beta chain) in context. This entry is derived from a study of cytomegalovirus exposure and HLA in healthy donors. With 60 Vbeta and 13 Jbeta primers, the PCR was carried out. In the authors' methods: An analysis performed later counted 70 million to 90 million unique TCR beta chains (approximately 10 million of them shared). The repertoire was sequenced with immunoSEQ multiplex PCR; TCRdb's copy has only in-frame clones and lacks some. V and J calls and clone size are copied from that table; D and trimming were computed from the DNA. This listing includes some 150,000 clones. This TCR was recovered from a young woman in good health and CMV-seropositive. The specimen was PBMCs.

CDR3 nucleotides: TGTGCCAGCAGCGTTACAGGGAACGTGGTGGCCGGGGAGCTGTTTTTT. It is translated as CASSVTGNVVAGELFF. V and J are TRBV9 and TRBJ2-2; D possibly corresponds to TRBD1 (6 bases). This CDR3 has 16 amino acids. Germline V gives CDR1 SGDLS, CDR2 YYNGEE. Trimming shortened V by 2 bases and J by 6 bases, and 17 bases separated the two germline ends.